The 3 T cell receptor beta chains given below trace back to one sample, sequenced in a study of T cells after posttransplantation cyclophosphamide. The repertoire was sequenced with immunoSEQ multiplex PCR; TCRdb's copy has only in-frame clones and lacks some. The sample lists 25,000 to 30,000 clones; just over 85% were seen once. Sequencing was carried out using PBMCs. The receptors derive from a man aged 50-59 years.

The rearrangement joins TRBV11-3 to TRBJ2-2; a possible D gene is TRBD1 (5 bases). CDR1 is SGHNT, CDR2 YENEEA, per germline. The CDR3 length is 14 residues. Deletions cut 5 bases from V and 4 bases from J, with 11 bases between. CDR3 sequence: CASSLLQVTGELFF. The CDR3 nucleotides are TGTGCCAGCAGCCTATTACAGGTCACCGGGGAGCTGTTTTTT.

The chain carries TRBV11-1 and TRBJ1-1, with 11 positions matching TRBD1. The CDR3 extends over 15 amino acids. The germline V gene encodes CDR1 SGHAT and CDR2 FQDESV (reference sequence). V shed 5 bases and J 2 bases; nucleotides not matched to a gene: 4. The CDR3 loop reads CASSPDRGLNTEAFF. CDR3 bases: TGTGCCAGCAGCCCGGACAGGGGGCTTAACACTGAAGCTTTCTTT.

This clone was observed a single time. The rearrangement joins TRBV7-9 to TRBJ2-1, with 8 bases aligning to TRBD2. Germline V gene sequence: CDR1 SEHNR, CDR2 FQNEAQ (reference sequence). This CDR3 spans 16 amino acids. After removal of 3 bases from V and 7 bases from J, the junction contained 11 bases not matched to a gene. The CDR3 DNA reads TGTGCCAGCAGCTTTTCCGGGGGGGCCGCTTCAAATGAGCAGTTCTTC. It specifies CASSFSGGAASNEQFF.